A single T cell receptor beta chain is shown here with its context. These data are taken from a study of blood T cell repertoires in COVID-19. Germline lookup yields CDR1 LGHDT and CDR2 YNNKEL (reference sequence). Trimming took 5 bases from V and 0 from J; bases not matched to a gene: 2. The CDR3 is 14 residues long. TCRdb keeps only in-frame clones here, not all; method: immunoSEQ multiplex PCR. The table lists 100,000 or so clones, 84% of them singletons. The TCR was taken from a man between 65 and 80 years old with active or convalescent COVID-19. This rearrangement joins TRBV3-1 (or the pseudogene TRBV3-2) to TRBJ2-3; 7 bases map to TRBD2. Sequenced material: peripheral blood. In nucleotides, the CDR3 is TGTGCCAGCAGCTTGCGGGGGAGCACAGATACGCAGTATTTT. Its translation: CASSLRGSTDTQYF.